These T cell receptor beta chains were read from a single sample in a study of OX40 agonist ivuxolimab in advanced cancers. The protocol was immunoSEQ multiplex PCR, while the TCRdb copy is restricted to in-frame clones and leaves out a portion. The profile shows some 65,000 clones, 87% of them singletons. This specimen consisted of CD4+ or CD8+ T cells sorted from blood, obtained in a trial of the OX40 agonist ivuxolimab. These receptors were taken from an adult with an advanced solid tumor such as melanoma, head and neck, liver or kidney cancer. CDR3s include the opening cysteine and the closing phenylalanine or tryptophan. D genes are given only for firm matches. Expanded clones are given a class, and other clones once, few, many or no size at all.

TRBD2 | TRBJ2-1 | TRBV2 | . | CASSAGGPGNEQFF | TGTGCCAGCAGTGCGGGGGGGCCAGGGAATGAGCAGTTCTTC
TRBD1 | TRBJ2-6 | TRBV2 | . | CASTQEAGQGASGANVLTF | TGTGCCAGCACTCAAGAGGCAGGACAGGGGGCTTCTGGGGCCAACGTCCTGACTTTC
. | TRBJ2-5 | TRBV21-1 | few | CASSKKLAGGQETQYF | TGTGCCAGCAGCAAAAAACTAGCGGGGGGACAAGAGACCCAGTACTTC
TRBD1 | TRBJ1-1 | TRBV6-5 | . | CASSRDSWHTEAFF | TGTGCCAGCAGCCGGGACAGCTGGCACACTGAAGCTTTCTTT
. | TRBJ2-2 | TRBV6-5 | . | CAVTGGANTGELFF | TGTGCCGTTACGGGGGGCGCGAACACCGGGGAGCTGTTTTTT
. | TRBJ2-7 | TRBV18 | . | CASSPPGWGSYEQYF | TGTGCCAGCTCACCACCGGGGTGGGGCTCCTACGAGCAGTACTTC
. | TRBJ2-3 | TRBV18 | . | CASSPGDKTVTDTQYF | TGTGCCAGCTCACCCGGGGACAAAACTGTCACAGATACGCAGTATTTT
TRBD1 | TRBJ1-2 | TRBV19 | . | CASSAHGQGNYGYTF | TGTGCCAGTAGTGCTCACGGACAGGGTAACTATGGCTACACCTTC
. | TRBJ1-3 | TRBV25-1 | . | CASSAGQWGISGNTIYF | TGTGCCAGCAGTGCCGGACAGTGGGGAATCTCTGGAAACACCATATATTTT
. | TRBJ2-2 | TRBV4-1 | . | CASSPLYTGELFF | TGCGCCAGCAGCCCCTTATACACCGGGGAGCTGTTTTTT
. | TRBJ1-5 | TRBV5-6 | . | CASSSGLYSNQPQHF | TGTGCCAGCAGTTCGGGGTTATATAGCAATCAGCCCCAGCATTTT
TRBD2 | TRBJ2-3 | TRBV6-1 | . | CASSASVAGGPRDTQYF | TGTGCCAGCAGTGCCTCGGTAGCGGGGGGGCCGAGAGATACGCAGTATTTT
. | TRBJ2-7 | TRBV11-2 | . | CASSNSNEQYF | TGTGCCAGCAGCAATAGCAACGAGCAGTACTTC
. | TRBJ1-4 | TRBV27 | . | CASSFGGRGTNEKLFF | TGTGCCAGCAGTTTTGGGGGGCGAGGAACTAATGAAAAACTGTTTTTT
TRBD2 | TRBJ2-1 | TRBV27 | . | CASRLAGGNNEQFF | TGTGCCAGCAGACTAGCGGGGGGTAACAATGAGCAGTTCTTC
. | TRBJ2-7 | TRBV9 | . | CASSVDQGREQYF | TGTGCCAGCAGCGTAGATCAGGGACGCGAGCAGTACTTC
TRBD2 | TRBJ2-5 | TRBV2 | . | CASGSGGPGRETQYF | TGTGCCAGCGGTAGCGGGGGGCCGGGAAGGGAGACCCAGTACTTC
TRBD1 | TRBJ1-2 | TRBV9 | . | CASSVEVTGAYGYTF | TGTGCCAGCAGCGTCGAAGTAACAGGGGCTTATGGCTACACCTTC
. | TRBJ1-1 | TRBV5-4 | . | CASSPPARDTEAFF | TGTGCCAGCAGCCCCCCAGCAAGGGACACTGAAGCTTTCTTT
. | TRBJ2-2 | TRBV15 | . | CATSSRQTGELFF | TGTGCCACCAGCTCTCGACAGACCGGGGAGCTGTTTTTT
TRBD1 | TRBJ2-1 | TRBV5-1 | . | CASSLAGTGDNEQFF | TGCGCCAGCAGCCTAGCTGGGACAGGGGACAATGAGCAGTTCTTC
. | TRBJ2-3 | TRBV5-1 | . | CASSFRLGPDTDTQYF | TGCGCCAGCAGCTTCCGACTAGGCCCCGACACAGATACGCAGTATTTT
. | TRBJ1-4 | TRBV14 | . | CASSQITASFEKLFF | TGTGCCAGCAGCCAAATAACAGCTTCCTTCGAAAAACTGTTTTTT
TRBD2 | TRBJ2-3 | TRBV6-6 | . | CASSKGLAGGSDTQYF | TGTGCCAGCAGTAAAGGACTAGCGGGGGGTTCAGATACGCAGTATTTT
TRBD2 | TRBJ2-1 | TRBV7-9 | . | CASSSLAGARNNEQFF | TGTGCCAGCAGCTCACTAGCGGGGGCCCGTAACAATGAGCAGTTCTTC
TRBD2 | TRBJ2-7 | TRBV19 | . | CASAPLAGGSEQYF | TGTGCCAGTGCCCCCCTGGCGGGGGGGAGCGAGCAGTACTTC
TRBD1 | TRBJ1-5 | TRBV2 | . | CASRGQGQPQHF | TGTGCCAGCAGGGGACAGGGACAGCCCCAGCATTTT
. | TRBJ1-2 | TRBV6-5 | . | CASSPRNRNYGYTF | TGTGCCAGCAGTCCAAGGAACAGAAATTATGGCTACACCTTC
TRBD2 | TRBJ2-1 | TRBV6-5 | . | CASSPRTSGGNEQFF | TGTGCCAGCAGCCCTCGGACTAGCGGGGGGAATGAGCAGTTCTTC
TRBD1 | TRBJ2-7 | TRBV5-5 | . | CASSSSTGYEQYF | TGTGCCAGCAGCTCTTCGACAGGGTACGAGCAGTACTTC
TRBD2 | TRBJ2-3 | TRBV6-4 | . | CASSDSSGGATDTQYF | TGTGCCAGCAGTGACTCTAGCGGGGGGGCCACAGATACGCAGTATTTT
. | TRBJ2-5 | TRBV11-2 | . | CASSGGPRETQYF | TGTGCCAGCAGCGGGGGTCCCCGGGAGACCCAGTACTTC
TRBD2 | TRBJ2-3 | TRBV14 | . | CASSRTSGGSTDTQYF | TGTGCCAGCAGTCGGACTAGCGGGGGTAGCACAGATACGCAGTATTTT
. | TRBJ2-5 | TRBV4-1 | few | CASSQGIWPQYF | TGCGCCAGCAGCCAAGGGATTTGGCCCCAGTACTTC
TRBD1 | TRBJ2-7 | TRBV7-8 | . | CASTPGQGAWYEQYF | TGTGCCAGCACCCCCGGACAGGGGGCTTGGTACGAGCAGTACTTC
. | TRBJ2-6 | TRBV30 | once | CAWSVAGSGANVLTF | TGTGCCTGGAGTGTTGCGGGCTCTGGGGCCAACGTCCTGACTTTC
TRBD1 | TRBJ2-6 | TRBV7-3 | . | CASSSRRQGTGANVLTF | TGTGCCAGCAGCTCCCGTCGACAGGGTACTGGGGCCAACGTCCTGACTTTC
. | TRBJ2-7 | TRBV5-6 | . | CASSFSGFRGLSYEQYF | TGTGCCAGCAGCTTCTCAGGGTTTCGGGGCCTATCCTACGAGCAGTACTTC
. | TRBJ2-1 | TRBV11-2 | . | CASREWREGTSLHEQFF | TGTGCCAGCAGAGAATGGAGGGAAGGAACTAGCTTGCATGAGCAGTTCTTC
. | TRBJ2-3 | TRBV7-2 | . | CASSLEDYSTDTQYF | TGTGCCAGCAGCTTAGAGGACTACAGCACAGATACGCAGTATTTT
TRBD2 | TRBJ2-1 | TRBV5-4 | . | CASSPSGGSGNEQFF | TGTGCCAGCAGCCCTAGCGGGGGGTCAGGCAATGAGCAGTTCTTC
. | TRBJ2-7 | TRBV18 | . | CASSPAAGYEQYF | TGTGCCAGCTCACCCGCAGCAGGCTACGAGCAGTACTTC
. | TRBJ2-2 | TRBV27 | . | CASSRALTGELFF | TGTGCCAGCAGCCGAGCGTTAACCGGGGAGCTGTTTTTT